This TCR beta chain was documented in a study of CD8+ T cells in alopecia areata. Study-level information: People stayed on tofacitinib for 6 to 18 months, then stopped the drug for 6 months. Affected scalp percentage gauged treated patients' severity.

This clone showed up just a few times. What it recognizes is unknown. The sequencing template was cDNA reverse transcribed from extracted RNA. Only in-frame clones appear in the TCRdb table, and some are missing; sequencing was by immunoSEQ multiplex PCR. Of about 200,000 clones listed, roughly two fifths are singletons. Treatment noted: oral pan-JAK inhibitor, 5-10 mg twice daily. The ends were cut back, 0 bases at V and 5 bases at J, with 12 bases in the middle. This CDR3 contains 15 residues. Per germline, CDR1 LGHNA and CDR2 YNFKEQ. Points from the study as a whole: Scalp clonality decreased significantly with tofacitinib, and so did expanded CD8+ clones among the top 100. Researchers say the link of baseline CD8+ expansion to response remains uncertain, with one nonresponder.

The chain uses TRBV4-2 and TRBJ2-3; the D is unclear. This TCR was sampled from a human donor with alopecia areata. Sequences were derived from CD4+ T cells sorted from blood, sampled at approximately week 30, from a patient treated with tofacitinib. CDR3 protein: CASSQEYARGDTQYF. CDR3 nucleotide sequence: TGTGCCAGCAGCCAAGAGTACGCTAGAGGAGATACGCAGTATTTT.